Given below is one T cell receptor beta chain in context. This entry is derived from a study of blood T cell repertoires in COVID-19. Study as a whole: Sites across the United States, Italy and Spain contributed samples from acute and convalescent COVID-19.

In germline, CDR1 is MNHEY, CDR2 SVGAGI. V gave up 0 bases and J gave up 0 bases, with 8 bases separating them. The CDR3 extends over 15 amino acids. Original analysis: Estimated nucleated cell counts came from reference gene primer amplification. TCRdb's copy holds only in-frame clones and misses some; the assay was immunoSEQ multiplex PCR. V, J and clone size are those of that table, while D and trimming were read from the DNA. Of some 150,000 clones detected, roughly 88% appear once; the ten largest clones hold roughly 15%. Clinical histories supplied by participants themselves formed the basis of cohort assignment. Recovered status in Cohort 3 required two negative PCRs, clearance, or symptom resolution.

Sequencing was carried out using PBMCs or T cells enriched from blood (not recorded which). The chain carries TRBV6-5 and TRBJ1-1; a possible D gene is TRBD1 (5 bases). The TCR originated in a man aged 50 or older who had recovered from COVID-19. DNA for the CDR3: TGTGCCAGCAGTTACTCCGCAGGGCTGAACACTGAAGCTTTCTTT. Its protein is CASSYSAGLNTEAFF.